In this sample, the clone carrying this T cell receptor beta chain turned up many times. What it binds is not known. This entry belongs to a study of T cells after yellow fever vaccination. General study results and limits: Weaker overall was a secondary response that nonetheless peaked faster, on day 5 versus 15.

Trimming took 2 bases from V and 2 from J, leaving 10 bases between them. In germline, CDR1 is SGHTA, CDR2 FQGNSA. This CDR3 comprises 15 residues. TCRdb processed the 5' RACE reads anew with MiXCR; each CDR3 protein has one entry. The top ten hold around 2.1% of the sample, which has about 69,000 distinct CDR3 sequences, 4.5% to 7.5% seen once. This receptor was obtained from a young man who received the YFV17D yellow fever vaccine. This specimen was CD4+ T cells sorted from PBMCs, taken approximately 16 days after the first yellow fever vaccination. The chain recombines TRBV7-2 with TRBJ2-1; D might be TRBD2 (6 bases). CDR3 DNA: TGTGCCAGCAGCTTAAGACGGGGGACCTACAATGAGCAGTTCTTC. It translates to CASSLRRGTYNEQFF. Using reference TRBV7-2 and TRBJ2-1 for the parts outside the CDR3, the full variable domain is GAGVSQSPSNKVTEKGKDVELRCDPISGHTALYWYRQSLGQGLEFLIYFQGNSAPDKSGLPSDRFSAERTGGSVSTLTIQRTQQEDSAVYLCASSLRRGTYNEQFFGPGTRLTVL.